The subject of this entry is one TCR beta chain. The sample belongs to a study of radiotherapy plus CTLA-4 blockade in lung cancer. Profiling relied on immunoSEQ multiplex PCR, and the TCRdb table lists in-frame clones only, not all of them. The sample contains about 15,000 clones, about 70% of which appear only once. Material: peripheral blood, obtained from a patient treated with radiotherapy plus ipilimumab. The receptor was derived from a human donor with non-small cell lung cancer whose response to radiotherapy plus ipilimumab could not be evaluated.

For the CDR3, the DNA is TGTGCTAGTGGTCCTACGGCAGGGGGGACAGATACGCAGTATTTT. Its translation is CASGPTAGGTDTQYF. V is TRBV12-5 and J is TRBJ2-3; maybe TRBD1 (7 bases). The CDR3 is 15 residues long. V lost 5 bases and J lost 3, with 15 bases in between. Per germline, CDR1 LGHNT and CDR2 FRNRAP.